This T cell receptor beta chain derives from a study of CD8 T cells in Susac syndrome. Study-level information: When their blood was taken, patients with Susac syndrome were therapy-naive, taking corticosteroids, or taking intravenous immunoglobulin alone.

After extraction with the RNeasy kit, 0.5 to 1 ug of the RNA was reverse transcribed using random hexamers. Amplification of TCR beta CDR3 spanned 54 Vbeta and 13 Jbeta via immunoSEQ multiplex PCR. TCRdb re-derived calls from the immunoSEQ multiplex PCR reads in MiXCR, one entry per CDR3 protein. The sample consists of 170,000 or so distinct CDR3 sequences, roughly 95% of them appearing once. All included Susac syndrome patients satisfied recently defined diagnostic criteria for definite or probable disease. The CD8+ and CD4+ T cells were isolated magnetically using a negative isolation approach, whereas the TEMRA cells were enriched by FACS. V dropped 4 bases and J dropped 5 bases, with 15 bases sitting between them. This CDR3 region has 14 residues. Germline V gene data show CDR1 as SGHNT and CDR2 as YYREEE (reference sequence).

Specimen: CD4+ T cells from PBMCs. This TCR derives from a human donor with Susac syndrome. The chain uses TRBV5-4 and TRBJ2-5; tentative D call: TRBD1 (5 bases). DNA for the CDR3: TGTGCCAGCAGCGATCCACAGGTCTCCGAGACCCAGTACTTC. This codes for CASSDPQVSETQYF. Full variable domain (rest looked up from reference TRBV5-4 and TRBJ2-5): ETGVTQSPTHLIKTRGQQVTLRCSSQSGHNTVSWYQQALGQGPQFIFQYYREEENGRGNFPPRFSGLQFPNYSSELNVNALELDDSALYLCASSDPQVSETQYFGPGTRLLVL.